This T cell receptor beta chain emerged from a study of cytomegalovirus exposure and HLA in healthy donors. Study-wide findings and caveats: Most TCR sequences were seen very rarely across donors, but some public TCRs occurred in many. Previous analysis showed most TCR beta V segments were productive about 87% or about 30% of the time. Listed as cytomegalovirus-associated were 150 or so TCR beta chains. The authors reported that TCR beta sequences could predict HLA-A and HLA-B alleles. These predictions were accurate for most subjects in the first cohort.

Points on this clone: Its matching antigen is unknown.

Use of 60 Vbeta and 13 Jbeta primers characterized the PCR. Produced via immunoSEQ multiplex PCR; TCRdb's table is partial and in-frame only. This sample carries approximately 300,000 clones, almost 85% of them seen once, and the ten largest clones take approximately 2%. The material sequenced was PBMCs. This receptor was obtained from a woman aged 40 to 50 in good health and CMV-seropositive.

CDR3 bases: TGTGCCAGCGGGCAACATTCTGGAAACACCATATATTTT. Residues: CASGQHSGNTIYF. The chain joins TRBV27 to TRBJ1-3; D call uncertain. Trimming cost V 8 bases and J 1 base, with 9 bases left between them. This CDR3 comprises 13 residues. The germline gives CDR1 MNHEY, CDR2 SMNVEV (reference sequence).